This T cell receptor (beta chain) derives from a study of blood T cells in healthy people across ages. Study as a whole: Through template switching, about one barcoded beta molecule was captured per two T cells, as measured in model experiments. Study conclusions and caveats: With donor CMV status unknown, expanded clonotype changes were possibly confounded. Comparison with aged donors showed that long-lived donors had more naive CD4+ cells and higher diversity.

A second about 6 to 12 cycle PCR used barcoded and J-beta primers. Carrying 12 random nucleotides, a template-switch adaptor labeled each individual cDNA molecule. A single record per CDR3 protein comes from TCRdb applying MiXCR to the 5' RACE reads. The sample lists roughly 700,000 distinct CDR3 sequences, about half occurring once. The V and J ends lost 2 bases and 6 bases, in that order; junction bases with no gene match: 12. The CDR3 totals 16 residues. CDR1 and CDR2 (germline): SGHTA, FQGNSA. This clonotype was counted between two and nine times. Its antigen is not known. The receptor was isolated from a woman in her sixties in good health. Sequenced input: blood. The chain has TRBV7-2 and TRBJ2-7, with 8 positions matching TRBD2. Here the CDR3 reads CASSLYGSGSTPEQYF. The CDR3 bases are TGTGCCAGCAGCTTATATGGGAGCGGGAGTACCCCCGAGCAGTACTTC.